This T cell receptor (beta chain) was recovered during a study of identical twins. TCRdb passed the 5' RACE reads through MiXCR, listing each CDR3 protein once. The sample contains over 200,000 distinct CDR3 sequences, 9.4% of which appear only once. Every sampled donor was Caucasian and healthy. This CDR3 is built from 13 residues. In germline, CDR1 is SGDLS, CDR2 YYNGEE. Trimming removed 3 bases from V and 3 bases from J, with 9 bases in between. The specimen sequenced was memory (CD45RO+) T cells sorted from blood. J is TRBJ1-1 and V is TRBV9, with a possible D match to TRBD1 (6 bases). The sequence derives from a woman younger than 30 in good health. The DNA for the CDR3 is TGTGCCAGCAGCGCAAGGGGGGACACTGAAGCTTTCTTT. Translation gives CASSARGDTEAFF.